Presented here are 4 T cell receptor beta chains from one specimen sequenced in a study of shared clonotypes between healthy human individuals. Produced via immunoSEQ multiplex PCR; TCRdb's table is partial and in-frame only. The data contain hundreds of thousands of clones, 85% to 95% of them singletons. Naive CD8 cells lacked CD45RO, underwent positive selection for CCR7 and left out terminally differentiated effector memory CD45RA+ cells. The sequencing input was naive CD8+ T cells sorted from blood. These receptors originate from a woman aged 25 to 39 in good health.

The genes are TRBV5-1 and TRBJ2-7, with 9 bases fitting TRBD1. The V segment lost 5 bases and the J segment 2 bases; nucleotides outside the gene matches: 5. The CDR3 is 14 amino acids. Germline CDR1 reads SGHRS; CDR2 reads YFSETQ. Here the CDR3 DNA reads TGCGCCAGCAGGCCAGGACAGGGGCCCTACGAGCAGTACTTC. Protein product: CASRPGQGPYEQYF.

This clone appeared a few times. The chain carries TRBV4-1 and TRBJ1-3; D is possibly TRBD1 (6 bases). The germline CDR1 and CDR2 sequences are MGHRA and YSYEKL. This CDR3 region has 18 residues. The V and J ends lost 6 bases and 6 bases respectively, with 27 bases between them. CDR3 nucleotides: TGCGCCAGCAGGACAATTGGAACAGGGAAAGGGGATACAAACACCATATATTTT. Its protein is CASRTIGTGKGDTNTIYF.

The chain has TRBV4-1 and TRBJ2-4, with a tentative D call TRBD1 (6 bases). V was cut by 1 base and J by 8 bases, with 12 bases left in between. CDR3 length equals 14 residues. Germline V gene data show CDR1 as MGHRA and CDR2 as YSYEKL. CDR3 region: CASSQGRGFDIQYF. The CDR3 region has the DNA TGCGCCAGCAGCCAAGGTAGGGGGTTCGACATTCAGTACTTC.

This clone was seen a single time. The V and J genes are TRBV7-9 and TRBJ2-4; no definite D call. Germline V lookup: CDR1 SEHNR, CDR2 FQNEAQ (reference sequence). The V gene lost 5 bases and the J gene lost 0 bases, with 11 bases spanning the gap. This CDR3 has 15 amino acids. CDR3 nucleotides: TGTGCCAGCAGCATCGTGGGCCCAGCCAAAAACATTCAGTACTTC. The encoded protein is CASSIVGPAKNIQYF.